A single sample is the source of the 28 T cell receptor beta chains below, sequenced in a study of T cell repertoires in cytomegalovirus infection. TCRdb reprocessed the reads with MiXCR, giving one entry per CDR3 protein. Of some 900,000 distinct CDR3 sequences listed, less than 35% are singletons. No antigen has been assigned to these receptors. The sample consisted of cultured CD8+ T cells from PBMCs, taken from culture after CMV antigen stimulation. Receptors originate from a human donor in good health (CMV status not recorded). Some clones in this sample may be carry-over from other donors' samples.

The CDR3 reads CASSLDYLGTNGIYNEQFF. CDR3 coding DNA: TGTGCCAGCAGCTTAGATTACCTTGGGACTAACGGAATCTACAATGAGCAGTTCTTC. The chain combines TRBV7-9 with TRBJ2-1, with TRBD2 matching over 7 bases. This CDR3 region has 19 residues. Per the germline V gene, CDR1 is SEHNR and CDR2 is FQNEAQ (reference sequence). Trimming cost V 1 base and J 3 bases; bases outside gene matches: 15.

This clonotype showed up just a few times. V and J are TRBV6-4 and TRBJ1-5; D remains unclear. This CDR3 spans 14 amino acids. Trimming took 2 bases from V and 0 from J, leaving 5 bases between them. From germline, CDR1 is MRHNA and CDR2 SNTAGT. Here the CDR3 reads CASSDGYSNQPQHF. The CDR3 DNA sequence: TGTGCCAGCAGTGACGGATATAGCAATCAGCCCCAGCATTTT.

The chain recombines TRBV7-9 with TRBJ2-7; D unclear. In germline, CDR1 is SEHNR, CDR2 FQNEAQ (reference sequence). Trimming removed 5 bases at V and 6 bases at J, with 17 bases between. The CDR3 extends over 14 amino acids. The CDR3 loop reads CASSSTWSGLEQYV. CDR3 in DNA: TGTGCCAGCAGCAGCACCTGGTCCGGGCTCGAGCAGTACGTC.

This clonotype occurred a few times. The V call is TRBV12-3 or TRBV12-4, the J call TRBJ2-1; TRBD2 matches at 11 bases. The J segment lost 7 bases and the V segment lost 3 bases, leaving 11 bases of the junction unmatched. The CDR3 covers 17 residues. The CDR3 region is CASSFQVAGGPGNEQFF. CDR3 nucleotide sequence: TGTGCCAGCAGTTTCCAGGTAGCGGGGGGGCCTGGGAATGAGCAGTTCTTC.

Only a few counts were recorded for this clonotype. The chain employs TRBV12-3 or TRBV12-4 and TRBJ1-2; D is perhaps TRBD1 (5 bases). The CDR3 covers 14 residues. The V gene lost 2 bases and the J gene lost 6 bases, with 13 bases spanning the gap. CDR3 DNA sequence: TGTGCCAGCAGTTTATCCCAGGGAACGGATGGCTACACCTTC. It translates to CASSLSQGTDGYTF.

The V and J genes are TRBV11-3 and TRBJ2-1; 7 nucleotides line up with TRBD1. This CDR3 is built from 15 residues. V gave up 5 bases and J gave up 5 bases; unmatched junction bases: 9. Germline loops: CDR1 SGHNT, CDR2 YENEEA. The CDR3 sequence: CASSSRQGWDNEQFF. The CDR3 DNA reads TGTGCCAGCAGCAGCCGACAGGGTTGGGACAATGAGCAGTTCTTC.

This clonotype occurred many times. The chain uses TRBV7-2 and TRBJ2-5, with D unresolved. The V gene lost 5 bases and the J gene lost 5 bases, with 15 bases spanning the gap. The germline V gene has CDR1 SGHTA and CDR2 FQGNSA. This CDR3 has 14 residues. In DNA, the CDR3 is TGTGCCAGCAGCCTCCGGAAAGGTTTGGAGACCCAGTACTTC. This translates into CASSLRKGLETQYF.

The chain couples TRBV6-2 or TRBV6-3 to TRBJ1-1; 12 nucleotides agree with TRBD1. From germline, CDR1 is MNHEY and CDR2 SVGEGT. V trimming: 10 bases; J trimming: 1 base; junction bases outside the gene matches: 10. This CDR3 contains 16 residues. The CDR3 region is CATTGTGGAWNTEAFF. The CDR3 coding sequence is TGTGCCACGACTGGGACAGGGGGCGCATGGAACACTGAAGCTTTCTTT.

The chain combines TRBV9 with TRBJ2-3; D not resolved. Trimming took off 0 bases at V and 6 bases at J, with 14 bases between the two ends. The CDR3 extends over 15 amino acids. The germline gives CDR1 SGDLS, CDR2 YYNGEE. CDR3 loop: CASSVEGAAVDTQYF. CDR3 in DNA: TGTGCCAGCAGCGTAGAAGGTGCTGCGGTGGATACGCAGTATTTT. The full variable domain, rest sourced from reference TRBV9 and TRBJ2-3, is DSGVTQTPKHLITATGQRVTLRCSPRSGDLSVYWYQQSLDQGLQFLIQYYNGEERAKGNILERFSAQQFPDLHSELNLSSLELGDSALYFCASSVEGAAVDTQYFGPGTRLTVL.

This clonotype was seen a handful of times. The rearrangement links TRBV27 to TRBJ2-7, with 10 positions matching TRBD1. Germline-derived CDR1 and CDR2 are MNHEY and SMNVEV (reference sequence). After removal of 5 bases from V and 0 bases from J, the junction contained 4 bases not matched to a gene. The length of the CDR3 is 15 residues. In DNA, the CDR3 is TGTGCCAGCAGTCCGGGACAGGGGCACTCCTACGAGCAGTACTTC. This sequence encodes CASSPGQGHSYEQYF.

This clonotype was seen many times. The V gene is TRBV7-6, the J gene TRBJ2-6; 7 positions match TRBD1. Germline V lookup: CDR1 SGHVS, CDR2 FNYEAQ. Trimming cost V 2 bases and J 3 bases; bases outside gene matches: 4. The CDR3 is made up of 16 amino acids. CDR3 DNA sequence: TGTGCCAGCAGCTTACCACAGGGGATTGGGGCCAACGTCCTGACTTTC. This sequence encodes CASSLPQGIGANVLTF.

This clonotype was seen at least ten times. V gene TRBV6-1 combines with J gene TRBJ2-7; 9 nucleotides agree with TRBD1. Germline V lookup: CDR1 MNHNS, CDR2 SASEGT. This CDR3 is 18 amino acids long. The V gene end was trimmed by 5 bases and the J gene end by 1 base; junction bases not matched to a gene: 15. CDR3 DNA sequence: TGTGCCAGCAGTTCCGGACAGGGGTTGCGTGGATGGTCCTACGAGCAGTACGTC. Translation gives CASSSGQGLRGWSYEQYV.

The CDR3 is CASKRGGANTGELFF. The CDR3 nucleotides are TGTGCCAGCAAGCGAGGGGGGGCGAACACCGGGGAGCTGTTTTTT. V usage is TRBV27 and J usage is TRBJ2-2; TRBD2 might be the D (7 bases). Deletions cut 7 bases from V and 0 bases from J, with 12 bases between. Germline values: CDR1 MNHEY, CDR2 SMNVEV (reference sequence). The CDR3 totals 15 residues.

For the CDR3, the DNA is TGCGCCAGCAGCCGGGAGTGGACAGGGGGCTTGACTGAAGCTTTCTTT. Protein sequence: CASSREWTGGLTEAFF. The chain uses TRBV4-1 and TRBJ1-1; 11 nucleotides agree with TRBD1. CDR3 length: 16 amino acids. Germline-derived CDR1 and CDR2 are MGHRA and YSYEKL. V was clipped by 4 bases and J by 5 bases; unmatched bases: 9.

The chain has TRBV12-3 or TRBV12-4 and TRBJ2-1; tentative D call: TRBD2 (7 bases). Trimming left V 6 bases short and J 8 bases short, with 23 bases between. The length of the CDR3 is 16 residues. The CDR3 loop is CASRPFIWGGHDEQFF. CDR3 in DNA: TGTGCCAGCAGACCGTTCATTTGGGGGGGCCATGATGAGCAGTTCTTC.

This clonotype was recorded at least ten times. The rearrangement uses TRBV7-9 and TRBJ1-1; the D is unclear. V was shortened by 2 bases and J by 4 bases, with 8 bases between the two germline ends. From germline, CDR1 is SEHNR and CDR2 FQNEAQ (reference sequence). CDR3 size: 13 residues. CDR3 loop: CASSLWEGTEAFF. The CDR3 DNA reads TGTGCCAGCAGCTTATGGGAGGGCACTGAAGCTTTCTTT.

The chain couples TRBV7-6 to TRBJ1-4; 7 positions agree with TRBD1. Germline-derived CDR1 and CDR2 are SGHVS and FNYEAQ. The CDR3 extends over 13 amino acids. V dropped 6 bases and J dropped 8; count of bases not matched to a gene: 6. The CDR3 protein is CASSKGAREKLFF. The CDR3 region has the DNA TGTGCCAGCAGTAAGGGGGCTCGGGAAAAACTGTTTTTT.

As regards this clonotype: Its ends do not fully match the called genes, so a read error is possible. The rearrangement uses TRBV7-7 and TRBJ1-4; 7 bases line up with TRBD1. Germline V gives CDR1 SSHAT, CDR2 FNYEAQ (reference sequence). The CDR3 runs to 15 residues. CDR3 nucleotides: TGTGCTAGCAGCGCACGACAGGGTGTGGGTGAAAAACTGTTTTTT. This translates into CASSARQGVGEKLFF.

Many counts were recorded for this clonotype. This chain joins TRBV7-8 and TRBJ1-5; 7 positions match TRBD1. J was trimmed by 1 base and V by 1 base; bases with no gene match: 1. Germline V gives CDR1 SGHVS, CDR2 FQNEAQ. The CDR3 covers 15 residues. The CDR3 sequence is CASSLDRGSNQPQHF. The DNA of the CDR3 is TGTGCCAGCAGCTTAGACAGGGGAAGCAATCAGCCCCAGCATTTT.

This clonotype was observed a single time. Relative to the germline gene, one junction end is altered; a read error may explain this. The CDR3 nucleotides are TGTGTCAGCAAACAGGGGCCCAACAATGAGCAGTTCTTC. Amino acids: CVSKQGPNNEQFF. V is TRBV2 and J is TRBJ2-1; 7 bases line up with TRBD1. The CDR3 extends over 13 amino acids. CDR1 and CDR2 from the germline V gene are SNHLY and FYNNEI.

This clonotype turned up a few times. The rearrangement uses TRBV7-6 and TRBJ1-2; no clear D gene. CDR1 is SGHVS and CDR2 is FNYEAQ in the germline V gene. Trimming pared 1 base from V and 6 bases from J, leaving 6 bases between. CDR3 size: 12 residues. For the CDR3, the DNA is TGTGCCAGCAGCTTAGGGAGTGATGGCTACACCTTC. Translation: CASSLGSDGYTF.

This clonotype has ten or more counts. CDR3 in DNA: TGTGCCAGCAGCTTAGGGACAGGCCCGAGCTCCTACGAGCAGTACGTC. Translated, it gives CASSLGTGPSSYEQYV. The rearrangement joins TRBV7-2 to TRBJ2-7, with 7 bases lining up with TRBD1. The CDR3 runs to 16 residues. V dropped 1 base and J dropped 0; count of bases not matched to a gene: 6. The germline V gene has CDR1 SGHTA and CDR2 FQGNSA.

This chain's CDR3 is CASSLSTGPSYGYTF. The CDR3 DNA sequence: TGTGCCAGCAGTCTGTCGACAGGTCCCTCCTATGGCTACACCTTC. The gene calls are TRBV27 and TRBJ1-2, with a possible D match to TRBD1 (6 bases). Germline loops: CDR1 MNHEY, CDR2 SMNVEV (reference sequence). This CDR3 comprises 15 residues. V was cut by 5 bases and J by 4 bases, with 17 bases left in between.

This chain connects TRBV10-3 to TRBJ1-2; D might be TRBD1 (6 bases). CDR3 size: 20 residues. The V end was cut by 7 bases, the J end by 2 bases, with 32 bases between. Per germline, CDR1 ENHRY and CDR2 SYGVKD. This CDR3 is CAITSARVEGGQYLNYGYTF. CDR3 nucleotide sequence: TGTGCCATCACCTCAGCCAGGGTAGAAGGGGGTCAATACTTAAACTATGGCTACACCTTC.

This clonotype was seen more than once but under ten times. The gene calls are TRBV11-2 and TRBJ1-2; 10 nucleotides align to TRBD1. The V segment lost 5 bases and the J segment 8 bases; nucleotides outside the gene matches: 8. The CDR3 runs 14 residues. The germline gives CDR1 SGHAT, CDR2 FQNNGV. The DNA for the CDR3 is TGTGCCAGCAGCCTGGGACAGGGGAGATACGGCTACACCTTC. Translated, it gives CASSLGQGRYGYTF.

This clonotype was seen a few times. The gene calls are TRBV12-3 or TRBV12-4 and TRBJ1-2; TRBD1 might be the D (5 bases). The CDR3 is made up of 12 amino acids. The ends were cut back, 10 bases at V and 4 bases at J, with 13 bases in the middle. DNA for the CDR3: TGTGCCACCGCGGGGCAGACCTATGGCTACACCTTC. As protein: CATAGQTYGYTF.

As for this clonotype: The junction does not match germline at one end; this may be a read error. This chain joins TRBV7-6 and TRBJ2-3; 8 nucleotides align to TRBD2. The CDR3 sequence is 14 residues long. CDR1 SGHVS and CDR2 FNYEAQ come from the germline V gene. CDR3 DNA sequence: TGTACCAGCAGCTCTTTAGCGGGGAGAGATACGCAGTATTTT. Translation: CTSSSLAGRDTQYF. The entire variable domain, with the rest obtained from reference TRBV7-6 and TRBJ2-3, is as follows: GAGVSQSPRYKVTKRGQDVALRCDPISGHVSLYWYRQALGQGPEFLTYFNYEAQQDKSGLPNDRFSAERPEGSISTLTIQRTEQRDSAMYRCTSSSLAGRDTQYFGPGTRLTVL.

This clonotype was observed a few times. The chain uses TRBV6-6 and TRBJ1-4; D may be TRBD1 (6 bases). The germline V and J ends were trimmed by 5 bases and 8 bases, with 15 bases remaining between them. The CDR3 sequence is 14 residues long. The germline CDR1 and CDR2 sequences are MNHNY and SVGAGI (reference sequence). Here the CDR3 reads CASSPSRGYEKLFF. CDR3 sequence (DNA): TGTGCCAGCAGTCCCTCGAGGGGGTACGAAAAACTGTTTTTT.